This T cell receptor (beta chain) derives from a study of CXCR3-negative and CXCR3-positive naive CD8 T cells. Carrying UMI labels, the TRB cDNA libraries were prepared through 5' RACE. TCRdb processed the 5' RACE reads again and assigns one entry to each CDR3 protein, with no DNA. The sample holds roughly 48,000 distinct CDR3 sequences. The length of the CDR3 is 17 residues. Per the germline V gene, CDR1 is MNHEY and CDR2 is SMNVEV (reference sequence). Sequencing was performed on memory CD8+ T cells from blood. The chain recombines TRBV27 with TRBJ1-5; the TCRdb call, TRBD1, lacks DNA for checking. The TCR sequence derives from a human donor in good health. Some clones in this sample may be carry-over from other donors' samples. This CDR3 is CASSLPGTLEGNQPQHF.